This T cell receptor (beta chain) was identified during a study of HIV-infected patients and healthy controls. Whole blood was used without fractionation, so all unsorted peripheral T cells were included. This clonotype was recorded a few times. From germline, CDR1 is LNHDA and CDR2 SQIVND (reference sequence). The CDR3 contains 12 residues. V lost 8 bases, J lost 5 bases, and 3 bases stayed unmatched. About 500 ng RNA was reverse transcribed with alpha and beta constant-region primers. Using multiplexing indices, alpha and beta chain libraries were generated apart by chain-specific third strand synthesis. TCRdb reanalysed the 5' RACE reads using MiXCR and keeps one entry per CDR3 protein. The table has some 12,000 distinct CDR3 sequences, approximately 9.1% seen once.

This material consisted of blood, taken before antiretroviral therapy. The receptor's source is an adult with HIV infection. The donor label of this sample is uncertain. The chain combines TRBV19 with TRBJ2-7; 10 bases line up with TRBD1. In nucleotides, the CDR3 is TGTGCCAGTGGGACAGGGGCCCACGAGCAGTACTTC. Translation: CASGTGAHEQYF.